The text below deals with one T cell receptor beta chain. This record comes from a study of T cell changes during pregnancy in multiple sclerosis. Sequenced by immunoSEQ multiplex PCR; TCRdb stores in-frame clones only, minus some. This sample has some 50,000 clones, with 90% found just once. The CDR3 length is 13 residues. Germline assignment: CDR1 GTSNPN and CDR2 SVGIG (reference sequence). V was shortened by 2 bases and J by 3 bases, with 10 bases between the two germline ends. This receptor was taken from a female donor in good health, enrolled as a control in a pregnancy study. The specimen comprised peripheral blood, sampled in the first trimester of pregnancy. V and J are TRBV30 and TRBJ1-2, with D perhaps TRBD1 (6 bases). The CDR3, as DNA: TGTGCCTGGAGTAAAACAGGGTACTATGGCTACACCTTC. It yields the protein CAWSKTGYYGYTF. Full variable domain (remainder filled in from reference TRBV30 and TRBJ1-2): SQTIHQWPATLVQPVGSPLSLECTVEGTSNPNLYWYRQAAGRGLQLLFYSVGIGQISSEVPQNLSASRPQDRQFILSSKKLLLSDSGFYLCAWSKTGYYGYTFGSGTRLTVV.